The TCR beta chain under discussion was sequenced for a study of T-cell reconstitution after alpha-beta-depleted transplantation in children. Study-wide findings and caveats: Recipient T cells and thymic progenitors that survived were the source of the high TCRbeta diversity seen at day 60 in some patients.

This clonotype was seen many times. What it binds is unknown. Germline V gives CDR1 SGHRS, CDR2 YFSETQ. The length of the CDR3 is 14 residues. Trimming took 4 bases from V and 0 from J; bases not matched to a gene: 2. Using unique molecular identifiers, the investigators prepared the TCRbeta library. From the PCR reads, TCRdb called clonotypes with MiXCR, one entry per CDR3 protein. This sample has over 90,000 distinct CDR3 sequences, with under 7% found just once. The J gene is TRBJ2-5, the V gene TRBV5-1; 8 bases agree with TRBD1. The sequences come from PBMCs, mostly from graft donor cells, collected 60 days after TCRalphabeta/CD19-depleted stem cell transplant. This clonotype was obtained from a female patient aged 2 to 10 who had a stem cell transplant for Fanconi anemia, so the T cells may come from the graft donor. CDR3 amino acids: CASSRQGNQETQYF. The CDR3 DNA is TGCGCCAGCAGCCGACAGGGGAACCAAGAGACCCAGTACTTC.